The clone carrying this TCR beta chain was counted at least ten times. The V and J ends lost 7 bases and 4 bases respectively, with 15 bases between them. There are 13 residues in the CDR3. Germline CDR1 and CDR2: SGHKS and YYEKEE (reference sequence). Template switching by 5'RACE produced TCR cDNA, adding a universal primer site and UMIs. In TCRdb, the 5' RACE reads were re-called with MiXCR into one record per CDR3 protein. The profile shows a few hundred thousand distinct CDR3 sequences, approximately 3% of them singletons. The record originates from a study of T cells after yellow fever vaccination.

Sequencing used CD4+ T cells sorted from PBMCs, obtained 10 days after the yellow fever booster vaccination. This TCR came from a man in his late teens or twenties who received the YFV17D yellow fever vaccine. The V gene is TRBV5-5, the J gene TRBJ2-7; D is ambiguous. The CDR3 reads CASVRAGEYEQYF. The CDR3 DNA reads as TGTGCCAGCGTACGGGCAGGCGAATACGAGCAGTACTTC.